This T cell receptor (beta chain) is from a study of T cell repertoires in cytomegalovirus infection. On the study more broadly: HLA-C-restricted CMV epitopes, recently identified, and well-studied HLA-B-restricted ones were used by the study. Signatures in public TCR beta sequences pointed to both CMV infection and matching HLA type. General study results and limits: HLA-C-restricted, CMV-specific TCR beta clonotypes were dominant ex vivo.

Using its own MiXCR run on the reads, TCRdb lists one record per CDR3 protein. The table has about 58,000 distinct CDR3 sequences, around 18% seen once. This clonotype occurred a few times. As yet, its antigen is unknown. The CDR3 extends over 15 amino acids. CDR1 and CDR2 (germline): SGHAT, FQNNGV. Trimming shortened V by 1 base and J by 7 bases, and 14 bases separated the two germline ends. This sequence joins TRBV11-2 and TRBJ1-5, with D unclear. This material consisted of CD8+ T cells from cultured PBMCs, taken from culture after CMV antigen stimulation. The sequence was obtained from a human donor in good health (CMV status not recorded). Some clones in this sample may be carry-over from other donors' samples. The CDR3 loop reads CASSLGNWDGQPQHF. The CDR3 nucleotides are TGTGCCAGCAGCTTAGGTAACTGGGATGGGCAGCCCCAGCATTTT.